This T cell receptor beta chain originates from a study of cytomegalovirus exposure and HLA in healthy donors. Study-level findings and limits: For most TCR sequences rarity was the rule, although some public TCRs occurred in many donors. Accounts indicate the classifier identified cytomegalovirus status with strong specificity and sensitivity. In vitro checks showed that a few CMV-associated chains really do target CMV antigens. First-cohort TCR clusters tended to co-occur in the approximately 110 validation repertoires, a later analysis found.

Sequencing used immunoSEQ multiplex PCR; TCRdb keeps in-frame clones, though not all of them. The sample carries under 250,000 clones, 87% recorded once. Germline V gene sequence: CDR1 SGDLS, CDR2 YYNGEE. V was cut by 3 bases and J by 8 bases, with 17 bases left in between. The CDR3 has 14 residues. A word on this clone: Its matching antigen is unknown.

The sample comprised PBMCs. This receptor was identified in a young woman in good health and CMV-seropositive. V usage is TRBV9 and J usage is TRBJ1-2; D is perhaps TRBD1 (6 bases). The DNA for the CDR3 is TGTGCCAGCAGCGCCCGACAGGCCTGGAGGGGCTACACCTTC. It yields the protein CASSARQAWRGYTF.